This is a list of T cell receptor beta chains from one sample in a study of blood T cell repertoires in COVID-19. Data came from immunoSEQ multiplex PCR; TCRdb stores just in-frame clones and leaves some out. This sample has 340,000 or so clones; over 70% occur once, and the top ten carry about 3%. The material sequenced was peripheral blood. Receptor source: a young man with active or convalescent COVID-19. Both conserved end residues are trimmed from each CDR3.

>TRBV7-6|11|TRBJ1-1
ASSLRLDTEAF
>TRBV30|11|TRBJ2-5
AWTKRGGETQY
>TRBV4-3|12|TRBJ1-2
ASSQEEGAGGYT
>TRBV7-2|14|TRBJ1-3
ASSPDRAISGNTIY
>TRBV27|10|TRBJ2-5
ASRDNQETQY
>TRBV19|14|TRBJ1-2
ASSIGAGPFNYGYT
>TRBV6-4|14|TRBJ1-1
ASRKSGTGGGTEAF
>TRBV6-5|12|TRBJ1-1
ASSEDRVRTEAF
>TRBV10-2|10|TRBJ1-1
ASSGSYWEAF
>TRBV12-3/TRBV12-4|11|TRBJ1-6
ASSLKEESPLH
>TRBV28|13|TRBJ1-6
ASYPGGSPMRTLH
>TRBV19|15|TRBJ2-5
ASSIERAGAGQETQY
>TRBV5-4|13|TRBJ2-2
ASSLWGRAPGELF
>TRBV3-1/TRBV3-2|12|TRBJ1-2
ASSQVGQVHGYT
>TRBV28|13|TRBJ1-5
ASSFSDRVNQPQH
>TRBV30|12|TRBJ1-2
AWSPQKGNYGYT
>TRBV9|13|TRBJ2-3
ASSAHEPSTDTQY
>TRBV28|10|TRBJ1-4
ASSLTREELF
>TRBV4-3|13|TRBJ2-3
ASSPGLAGPDTQY
>TRBV7-2|13|TRBJ1-6
ASSIRGGEGSPLH
>TRBV11-2|17|TRBJ1-2
ASSLVGDSGTVNRYGYT
>TRBV5-1|12|TRBJ2-7
ASSQGLHSYEQY
>TRBV28|13|TRBJ1-5
ASSLVGGVNSPQH
>TRBV30|13|TRBJ2-3
AWTSTGGPQRTQY
>TRBV10-3|16|TRBJ2-7
AISDPTGGRGDTYEQY
>TRBV28|12|TRBJ2-7
ASRRGTPSYEQY
>TRBV6-2/TRBV6-3|13|TRBJ1-2
ASSSGDRGIYGYT
>TRBV5-4|12|TRBJ2-2
ASSLGGNTGELF
>TRBV9|11|TRBJ2-7
ASSEGDPYEQY
>TRBV6-2/TRBV6-3|15|TRBJ1-1
ASSLRGDTRGSTEAF
>TRBV19|12|TRBJ1-1
ASSPGLLNTEAF
>TRBV5-4|14|TRBJ1-2
ASSGHSGGRDYGYT
>TRBV28|13|TRBJ2-1
ASRRALAGYNEQF
>TRBV15|12|TRBJ2-1
ATSRGTSVNEQF
>TRBV18|12|TRBJ1-2
ASSPSLANYGYT
>TRBV7-2|14|TRBJ2-1
ASSLTFVSSYNEQF
>TRBV11-3|13|TRBJ2-2
ASSLEALNTGELF
>TRBV7-9|14|TRBJ1-2
ASSSPPTGGNYGYT
>TRBV7-2|12|TRBJ1-1
ASSFSSLNTEAF
>TRBV5-1|13|TRBJ1-1
ASSDGDSRNTEAF
>TRBV19|12|TRBJ2-7
ASSGGTLAGEQY
>TRBV15|15|TRBJ2-7
ATSREKGTGLSYEQY
>TRBV19|10|TRBJ1-2
ASAGIGYGYT
>TRBV24-1|14|TRBJ2-1
ATSDPRPVANNEQF
>TRBV29-1|11|TRBJ2-7
SANTGGRYEQY
>TRBV18|12|TRBJ2-1
ASSRDSGDNEQF
>TRBV4-3|15|TRBJ1-5
ASSPAAGTGANQPQH
>TRBV3-1/TRBV3-2|13|TRBJ2-7
ASSQRLAGVYEQY
>TRBV10-3|13|TRBJ1-2
AISDLDREPYGYT
>TRBV4-3|13|TRBJ2-7
ASSQLRTASYEQY
>TRBV18|13|TRBJ1-2
ASSSRTGGNFYYT
>TRBV2|10|TRBJ2-7
ASRQGPYEQY